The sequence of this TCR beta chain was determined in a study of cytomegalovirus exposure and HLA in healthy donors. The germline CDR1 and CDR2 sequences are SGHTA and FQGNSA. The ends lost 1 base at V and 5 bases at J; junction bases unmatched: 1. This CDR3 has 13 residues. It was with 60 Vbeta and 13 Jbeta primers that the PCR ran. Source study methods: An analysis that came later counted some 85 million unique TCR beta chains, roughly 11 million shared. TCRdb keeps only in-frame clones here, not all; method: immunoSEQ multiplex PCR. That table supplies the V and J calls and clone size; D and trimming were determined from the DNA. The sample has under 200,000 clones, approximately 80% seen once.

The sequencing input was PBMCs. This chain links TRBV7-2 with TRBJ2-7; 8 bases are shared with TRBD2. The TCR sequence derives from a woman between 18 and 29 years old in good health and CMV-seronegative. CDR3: CASSLVAGNEQYV. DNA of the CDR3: TGTGCCAGCAGCTTAGTAGCGGGAAACGAGCAGTACGTC.